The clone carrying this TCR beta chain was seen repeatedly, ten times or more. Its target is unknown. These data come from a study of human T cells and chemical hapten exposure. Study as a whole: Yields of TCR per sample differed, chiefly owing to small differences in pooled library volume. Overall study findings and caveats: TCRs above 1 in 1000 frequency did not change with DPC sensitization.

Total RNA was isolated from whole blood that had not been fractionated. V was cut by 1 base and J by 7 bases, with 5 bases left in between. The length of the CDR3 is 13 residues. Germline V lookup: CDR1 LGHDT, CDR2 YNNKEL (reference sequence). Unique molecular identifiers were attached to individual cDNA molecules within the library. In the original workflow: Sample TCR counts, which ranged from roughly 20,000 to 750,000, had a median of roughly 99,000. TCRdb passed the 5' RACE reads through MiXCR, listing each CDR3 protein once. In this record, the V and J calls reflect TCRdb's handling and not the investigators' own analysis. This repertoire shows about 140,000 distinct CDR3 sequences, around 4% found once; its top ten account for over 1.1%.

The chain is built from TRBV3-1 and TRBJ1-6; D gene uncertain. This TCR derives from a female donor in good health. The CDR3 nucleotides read TGTGCCAGCAGCCAAGCACGGAATTCACCCCTCCACTTT. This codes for CASSQARNSPLHF.